The 9 T cell receptor beta chains below all came from one sample that was sequenced in a study of T cells after yellow fever vaccination. Using its own MiXCR run on the 5' RACE reads, TCRdb lists one record per CDR3 protein. The table shows about 180,000 distinct CDR3 sequences, with 6.2% occurring only once. Sequenced material: CD4+ T cells sorted from PBMCs, taken on the day of the first yellow fever vaccination. These receptors were collected from a young man who received the YFV17D yellow fever vaccine.

This clonotype was seen at least ten times. This rearrangement joins TRBV7-7 to TRBJ2-1; 9 bases are a match to TRBD1. CDR3 length: 13 residues. Germline V gene data show CDR1 as SSHAT and CDR2 as FNYEAQ (reference sequence). V gave up 5 bases and J gave up 7 bases; unmatched junction bases: 3. The CDR3 region has the DNA TGTGCCAGCAGCCGGGACAGGGAAAATGAGCAGTTCTTC. Protein sequence: CASSRDRENEQFF.

As DNA, the CDR3 is TGTGCCAGCAGCGAGACTGGACAGGGAAGGAGCAATCAGCCCCAGCATTTT. This encodes CASSETGQGRSNQPQHF. V gene TRBV6-1 combines with J gene TRBJ1-5, with 8 bases lining up with TRBD1. V shed 6 bases and J 1 base; nucleotides not matched to a gene: 11. The CDR3 extends over 17 amino acids. Germline V gives CDR1 MNHNS, CDR2 SASEGT.

This clonotype showed up many times. The V call is TRBV7-9, the J call TRBJ2-1, with D perhaps matching TRBD1 (5 bases). Germline CDR1 reads SEHNR; CDR2 reads FQNEAQ (reference sequence). The CDR3 runs 15 residues. Trimming shortened V by 5 bases and J by 3 bases, and 14 bases separated the two germline ends. Written as DNA, the CDR3 is TGTGCCAGCAGCACTCAGGGTCCTGTCTACAATGAGCAGTTCTTC. Its translation is CASSTQGPVYNEQFF.

This clonotype was observed at least ten times. V gene TRBV4-3 combines with J gene TRBJ2-3, with D maybe TRBD1 (6 bases). V was trimmed by 0 bases and J by 4 bases, leaving 11 bases between them. From germline, CDR1 is LGHNA and CDR2 YSLEER. The CDR3 has 15 amino acids. CDR3 region: CASSQDPGASDTQYF. CDR3 sequence (DNA): TGCGCCAGCAGCCAAGACCCAGGGGCCTCAGATACGCAGTATTTT.

This clonotype was seen more than once but under ten times. This chain joins TRBV12-3 or TRBV12-4 and TRBJ1-4, with no clear D. The CDR3 consists of 12 residues. Trimming removed 5 bases at V and 5 bases at J, with 6 bases between. CDR3 protein: CASSPKNEKLFF. The CDR3 bases are TGTGCCAGCAGTCCGAAGAATGAAAAACTGTTTTTT.

This clonotype was counted a few times. The chain uses TRBV4-1 and TRBJ1-2, with D possibly matching TRBD1 (5 bases). Germline CDR1 is MGHRA and CDR2 is YSYEKL. The CDR3 is made up of 15 amino acids. The germline V and J ends were trimmed by 0 bases and 4 bases, with 12 bases remaining between them. DNA of the CDR3: TGCGCCAGCAGCCAAGATAGCAGGGAAAGCTATGGCTACACCTTC. Translated: CASSQDSRESYGYTF.

The CDR3 nucleotides read TGTGCCAGCAGCCCAAGGGGTTATAATTCACCCCTCCACTTT. The encoded protein is CASSPRGYNSPLHF. This chain connects TRBV3-1 to TRBJ1-6; maybe TRBD1 (5 bases). V was shortened by 4 bases and J by 4 bases, with 8 bases between the two germline ends. The CDR3 totals 14 residues. Germline V gives CDR1 LGHDT, CDR2 YNNKEL (reference sequence).

This clonotype was picked up many times. This chain links TRBV7-2 with TRBJ2-5; no clear D gene. CDR3 length: 14 amino acids. Germline CDR1 SGHTA, CDR2 FQGNSA. V lost 5 bases to trimming and J lost 5 bases, with 15 bases between them. The CDR3 bases are TGTGCCAGCAGCGAGAACTCTGGCTGGGAGACCCAGTACTTC. Its translation: CASSENSGWETQYF.

This clonotype was recorded many times. The CDR3 loop reads CASSQGDRGLSEAFF. CDR3 nucleotides: TGTGCCAGCAGCCAAGGGGACAGGGGATTATCTGAAGCTTTCTTT. The V gene is TRBV4-2, the J gene TRBJ1-1; TRBD1 aligns across 10 bases. CDR1 is LGHNA and CDR2 is YNFKEQ in the germline V gene. The ends lost 1 base at V and 6 bases at J; junction bases unmatched: 5. CDR3 size: 15 residues.